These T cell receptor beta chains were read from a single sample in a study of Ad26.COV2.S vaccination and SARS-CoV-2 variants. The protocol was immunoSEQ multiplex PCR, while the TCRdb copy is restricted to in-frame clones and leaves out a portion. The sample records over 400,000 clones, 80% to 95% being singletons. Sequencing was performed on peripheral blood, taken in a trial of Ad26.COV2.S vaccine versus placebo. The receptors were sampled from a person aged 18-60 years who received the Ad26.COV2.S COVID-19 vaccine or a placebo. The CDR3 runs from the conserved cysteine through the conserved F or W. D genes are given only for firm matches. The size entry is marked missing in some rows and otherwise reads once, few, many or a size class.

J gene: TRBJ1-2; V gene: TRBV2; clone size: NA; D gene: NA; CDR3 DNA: TGTGCCAGCAGTGATCAAGCTGGAATCGGAATGAATGGCTACACCTTC; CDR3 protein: CASSDQAGIGMNGYTF
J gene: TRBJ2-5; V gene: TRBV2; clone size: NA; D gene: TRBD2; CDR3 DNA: TGTGCCAGCAGGGGGGGACTAGCGGAAGAGACCCAGTACTTC; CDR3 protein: CASRGGLAEETQYF
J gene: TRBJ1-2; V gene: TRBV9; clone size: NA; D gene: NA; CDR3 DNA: TGTGCCAGCAGCGCCTACGGGAGGGGCTACACCTTC; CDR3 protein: CASSAYGRGYTF
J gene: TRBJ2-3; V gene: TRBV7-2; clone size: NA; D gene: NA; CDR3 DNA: TGTGCCAGCAGCTCGAGACTTACTGGCACAGATACGCAGTATTTT; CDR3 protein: CASSSRLTGTDTQYF
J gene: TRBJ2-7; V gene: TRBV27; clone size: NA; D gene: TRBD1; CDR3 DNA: TGTGCCAGCAGTCGGGACAGAAGAGGGGACGAGCAGTACTTC; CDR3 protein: CASSRDRRGDEQYF
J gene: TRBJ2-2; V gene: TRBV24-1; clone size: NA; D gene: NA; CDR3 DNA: TGTGCCACCAGTGTCCTGACCAACGGGGAGCTGTTTTTT; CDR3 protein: CATSVLTNGELFF
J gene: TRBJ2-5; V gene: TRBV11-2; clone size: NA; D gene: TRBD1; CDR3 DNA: TGTGCCAGCAGCTCCAAGGACAGGGGACAAGAGACCCAGTACTTC; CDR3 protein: CASSSKDRGQETQYF
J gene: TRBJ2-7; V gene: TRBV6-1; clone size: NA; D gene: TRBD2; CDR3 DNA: TGTGCCAGCAGTGAAGAGCGGGAGGGCCTCATATACGAGCAGTACTTC; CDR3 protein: CASSEEREGLIYEQYF
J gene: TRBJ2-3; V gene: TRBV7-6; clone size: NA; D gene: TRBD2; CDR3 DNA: TGTGCCAGCAGCTTGGGGACTACAGTAATCGCCACAGATACGCAGTATTTT; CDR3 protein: CASSLGTTVIATDTQYF
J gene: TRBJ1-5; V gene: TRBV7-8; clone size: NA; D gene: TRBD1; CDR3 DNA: TGTGCCAGCAGCTTAGGGGGGACAGTCAATCAGCCCCAGCATTTT; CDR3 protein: CASSLGGTVNQPQHF
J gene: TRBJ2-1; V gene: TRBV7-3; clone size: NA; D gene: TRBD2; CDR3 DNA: TGTGCCAGCAGCTTAAAGGGACTAGCTAATTACAATGAGCAGTTCTTC; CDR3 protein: CASSLKGLANYNEQFF
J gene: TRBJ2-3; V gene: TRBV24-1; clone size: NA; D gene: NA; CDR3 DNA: TGTGCCACCAGTGAGCACATAGGGATTGGGCAGTATTTT; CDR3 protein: CATSEHIGIGQYF
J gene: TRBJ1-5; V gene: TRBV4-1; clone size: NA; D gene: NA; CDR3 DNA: TGCGCCAGCAGCCAAGGAAGCAATCAGCCCCAGCATTTT; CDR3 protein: CASSQGSNQPQHF
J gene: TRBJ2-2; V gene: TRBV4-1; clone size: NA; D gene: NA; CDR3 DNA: TGCGCCAGCAGCCAAGATCCGGGGGAGAGGGTGTACACCGGGGAGCTGTTTTTT; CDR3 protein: CASSQDPGERVYTGELFF
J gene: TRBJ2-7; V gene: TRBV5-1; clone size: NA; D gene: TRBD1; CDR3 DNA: TGCGCCAGCAGCTTCAACAGGGGACAGGGGGAGCAGTACTTC; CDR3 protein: CASSFNRGQGEQYF
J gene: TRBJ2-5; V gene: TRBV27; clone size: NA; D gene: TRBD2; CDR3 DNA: TGTGCCAGCAGTAGGCTAGCGGGAGTGCGAGAGACCCAGTACTTC; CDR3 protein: CASSRLAGVRETQYF
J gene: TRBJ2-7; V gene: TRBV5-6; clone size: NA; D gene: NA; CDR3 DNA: TGTGCCAGCAGCCTGGACGGACAGAGCTCCTACGAGCAGTACTTC; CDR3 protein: CASSLDGQSSYEQYF
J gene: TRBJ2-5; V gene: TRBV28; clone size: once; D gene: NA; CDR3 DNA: TGTGCCAGCAGTCCTCAGGGGATGAGGGAGACCCAGTACTTC; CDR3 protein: CASSPQGMRETQYF
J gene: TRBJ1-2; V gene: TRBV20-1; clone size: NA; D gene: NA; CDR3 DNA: TGCAGTGCCCCGGGGCTCGGTGGCTACACCTTC; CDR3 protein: CSAPGLGGYTF
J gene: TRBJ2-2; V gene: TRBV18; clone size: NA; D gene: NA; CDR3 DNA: TGTGCCAGCTCACTTACAGGGACCGGCGCCGGGGAGCTGTTTTTT; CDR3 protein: CASSLTGTGAGELFF
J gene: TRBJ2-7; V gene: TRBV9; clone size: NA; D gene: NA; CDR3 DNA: TGTGCCAGCAGCGTAGCCCCCAACTCCTACGAGCAGTACTTC; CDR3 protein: CASSVAPNSYEQYF
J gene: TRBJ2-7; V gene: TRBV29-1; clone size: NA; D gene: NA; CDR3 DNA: TGCAGCGTTAGAGTTTCGGCATACGAGCAGTACTTC; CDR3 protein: CSVRVSAYEQYF
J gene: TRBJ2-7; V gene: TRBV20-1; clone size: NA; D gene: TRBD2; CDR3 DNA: TGCAGTGCTAGTAGACTAGCGGGAGCTCAGCAGTACTTC; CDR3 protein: CSASRLAGAQQYF
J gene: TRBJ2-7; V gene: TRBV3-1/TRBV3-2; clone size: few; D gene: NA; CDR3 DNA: TGTGCCAGCAGCTCCGAGAGGGACGAGCAGTACTTC; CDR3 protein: CASSSERDEQYF
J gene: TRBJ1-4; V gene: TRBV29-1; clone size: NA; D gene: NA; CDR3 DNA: TGCAGCGTTGACGGAGGGAATGAAAAACTGTTTTTT; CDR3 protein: CSVDGGNEKLFF
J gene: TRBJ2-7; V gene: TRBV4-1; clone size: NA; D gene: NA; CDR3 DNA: TGCGCCAGCAGCCAAGATGAGGGAGACGAGCAGTACTTC; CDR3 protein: CASSQDEGDEQYF
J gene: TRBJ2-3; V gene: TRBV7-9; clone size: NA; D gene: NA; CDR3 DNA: TGTGCCAGCAGCCTCCAGGGGAGGGCAGATACGCAGTATTTT; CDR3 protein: CASSLQGRADTQYF
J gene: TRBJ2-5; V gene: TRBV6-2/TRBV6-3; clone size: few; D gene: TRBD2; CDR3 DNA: TGTGCCAGCAGTTACCAGGCTAGCGGGAGTCCATCGGAGACCCAGTACTTC; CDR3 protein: CASSYQASGSPSETQYF
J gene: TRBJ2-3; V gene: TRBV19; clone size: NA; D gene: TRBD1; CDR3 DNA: TGTGCCAGTAGCCCTAGGGGGACAGGTGGCGCAGATACGCAGTATTTT; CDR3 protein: CASSPRGTGGADTQYF
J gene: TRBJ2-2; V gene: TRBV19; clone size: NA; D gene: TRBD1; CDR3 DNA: TGTGCCACCTCCCAGGGGGCGAACACCGGGGAGCTGTTTTTT; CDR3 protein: CATSQGANTGELFF
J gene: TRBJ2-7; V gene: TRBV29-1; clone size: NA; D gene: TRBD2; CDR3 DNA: TGCAGCGTTGAAGATAAGGGAGGGGAGCAGTACTTC; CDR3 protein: CSVEDKGGEQYF
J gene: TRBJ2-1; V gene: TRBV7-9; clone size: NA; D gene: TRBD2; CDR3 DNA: TGTGCCAGCAGCCTAGGGTCACTAGCGGGAGTTTCTAATGAGCAGTTCTTC; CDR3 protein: CASSLGSLAGVSNEQFF
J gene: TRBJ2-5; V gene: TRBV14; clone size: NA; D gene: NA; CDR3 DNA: TGTGCCAGCAGCCACACTCCAGAGACCCAGTACTTC; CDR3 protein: CASSHTPETQYF
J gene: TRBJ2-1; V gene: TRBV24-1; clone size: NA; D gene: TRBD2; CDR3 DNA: TGTGCCACCAGTGCCGGTCTAGCGGGAGGACCTTCCGGGATCCATGAGCAGTTCTTC; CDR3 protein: CATSAGLAGGPSGIHEQFF
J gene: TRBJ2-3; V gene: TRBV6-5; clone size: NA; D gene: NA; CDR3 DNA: TGTGCCAGTACAGGAGCTAGCACAGATACGCAGTATTTT; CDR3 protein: CASTGASTDTQYF
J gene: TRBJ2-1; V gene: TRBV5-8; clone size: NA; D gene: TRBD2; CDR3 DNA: TGTGCCAGCAGCTTGCATACTAGCGGGAGTGACGGCTACAATGAGCAGTTCTTC; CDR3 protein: CASSLHTSGSDGYNEQFF
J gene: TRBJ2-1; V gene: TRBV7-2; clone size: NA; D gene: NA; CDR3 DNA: TGTGCCAGCAGCTTAGCCCGAGGGGGCGGGAGGTCTACCAATGAGCAGTTCTTC; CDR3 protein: CASSLARGGGRSTNEQFF
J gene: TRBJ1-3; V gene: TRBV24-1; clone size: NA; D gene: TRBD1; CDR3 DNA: TGTGCCACCAGTGATACCATACAGGGGATCCGCTCTGGAAACACCATATATTTT; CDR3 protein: CATSDTIQGIRSGNTIYF
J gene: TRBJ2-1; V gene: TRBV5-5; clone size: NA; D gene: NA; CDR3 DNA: TGTGCCAGCAGCTTTGGTTCAGGGTTCTACAATGAGCAGTTCTTC; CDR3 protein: CASSFGSGFYNEQFF
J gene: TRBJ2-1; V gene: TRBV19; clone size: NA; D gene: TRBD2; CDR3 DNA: TGTGCCAGTAGTATCGGGACTAGCGGGATAAATGAGCAGTTCTTC; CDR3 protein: CASSIGTSGINEQFF
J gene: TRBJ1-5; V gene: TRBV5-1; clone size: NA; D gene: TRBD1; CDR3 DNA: TGCGCCAGCAGCACGGGGACAGATAGCAATCAGCCCCAGCATTTT; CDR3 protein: CASSTGTDSNQPQHF
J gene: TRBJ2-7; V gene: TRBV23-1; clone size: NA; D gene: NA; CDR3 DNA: TGCGCCAGCAGTCAATCTCCCAGGGAACCCCACCGATACGAGCAGTACTTC; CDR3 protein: CASSQSPREPHRYEQYF
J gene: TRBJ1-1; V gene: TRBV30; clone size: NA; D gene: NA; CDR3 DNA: TGTGCCTGGAGTTCTTGGGCAGGGAACACTGAAGCTTTCTTT; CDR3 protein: CAWSSWAGNTEAFF
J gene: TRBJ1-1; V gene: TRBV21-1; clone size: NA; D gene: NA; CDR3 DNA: TGTGCCAGCAGCAAATTAAAGTCTACAGCGTTTAAGAACACTGAAGCTTTCTTT; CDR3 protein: CASSKLKSTAFKNTEAFF
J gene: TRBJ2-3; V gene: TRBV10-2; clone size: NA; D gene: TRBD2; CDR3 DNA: TGCGCCAGCAGTGACAGGACTAGCGGGGCGTTCAGCACAGATACGCAGTATTTT; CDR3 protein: CASSDRTSGAFSTDTQYF
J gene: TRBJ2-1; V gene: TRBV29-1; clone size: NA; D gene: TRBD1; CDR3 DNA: TGCAGCGTTGCCCAGGGGGTAGGAAGGGACAATGAGCAGTTCTTC; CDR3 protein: CSVAQGVGRDNEQFF
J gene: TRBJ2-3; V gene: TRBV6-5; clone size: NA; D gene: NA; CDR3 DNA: TGTGCCAGCAGTTACTCGGGGACGGATACGCAGTATTTT; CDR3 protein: CASSYSGTDTQYF
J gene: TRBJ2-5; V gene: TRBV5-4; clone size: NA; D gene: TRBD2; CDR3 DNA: TGTGCCAGCAGCTTGGAACTAGCGGGATCTGAGACCCAGTACTTC; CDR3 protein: CASSLELAGSETQYF
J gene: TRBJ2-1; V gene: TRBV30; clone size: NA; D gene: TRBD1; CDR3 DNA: TGTGCCTGGAGTAAGCCGACAGGGAGAATTGTAAATGAGCAGTTCTTC; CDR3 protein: CAWSKPTGRIVNEQFF
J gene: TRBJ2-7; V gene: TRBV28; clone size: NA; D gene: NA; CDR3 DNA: TGTGCCATCCTCGAGGGCAGAACCTACGAGCAGTACTTC; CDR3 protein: CAILEGRTYEQYF
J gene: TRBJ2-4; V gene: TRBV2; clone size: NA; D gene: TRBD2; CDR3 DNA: TGTGCCAGCAGTGACGGGGAGCGGGGTGGGAACATTCAGTACTTC; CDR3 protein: CASSDGERGGNIQYF
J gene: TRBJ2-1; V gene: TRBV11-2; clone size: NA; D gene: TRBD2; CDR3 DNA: TGTGCCAGCAGCACACTAGCGGGGACTTACAATGAGCAGTTCTTC; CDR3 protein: CASSTLAGTYNEQFF
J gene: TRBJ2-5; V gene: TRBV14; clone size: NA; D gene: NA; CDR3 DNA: TGTGCCAGCAGCCAAGGGGGCCTCCTGGTAGAGACCCAGTACTTC; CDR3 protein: CASSQGGLLVETQYF
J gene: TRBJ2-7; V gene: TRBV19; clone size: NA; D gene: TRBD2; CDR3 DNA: TGTGCCAGTAGTATATTCTTGACTGAGGCGGGAGGCTACGAGCAGTACTTC; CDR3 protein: CASSIFLTEAGGYEQYF
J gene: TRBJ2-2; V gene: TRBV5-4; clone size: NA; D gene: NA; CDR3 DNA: TGTGCCAGCAGCTTGCGTGCGAGAGGCAAAATGACCGGGGAGCTGTTTTTT; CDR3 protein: CASSLRARGKMTGELFF
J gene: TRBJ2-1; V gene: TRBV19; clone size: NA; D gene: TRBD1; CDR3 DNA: TGTGCCAGTAGTCCTCGGACAGGGGAGGAGTTCTTC; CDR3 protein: CASSPRTGEEFF
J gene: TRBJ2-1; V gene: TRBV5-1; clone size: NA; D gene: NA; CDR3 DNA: TGCGCCAGCAGCCCAGGAAGCATGTCCTACAATGAGCAGTTCTTC; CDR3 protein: CASSPGSMSYNEQFF
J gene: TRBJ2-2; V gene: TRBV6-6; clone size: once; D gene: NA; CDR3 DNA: TGTGCCAGCAGGCAAACCGGGACCGGGGAGCTGTTTTTT; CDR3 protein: CASRQTGTGELFF
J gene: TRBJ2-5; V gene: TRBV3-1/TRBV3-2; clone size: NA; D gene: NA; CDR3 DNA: TGTGCCAGCAGCCAAGATTCCCGAGGGGAGACCCAGTACTTC; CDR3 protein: CASSQDSRGETQYF
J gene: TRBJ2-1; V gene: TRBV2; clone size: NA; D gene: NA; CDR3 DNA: TGTGCCAGCAGTGCCACAGGGGGCGCGGGAGGGCGCCAAGGAGGAGAGCAGTTCTTC; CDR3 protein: CASSATGGAGGRQGGEQFF